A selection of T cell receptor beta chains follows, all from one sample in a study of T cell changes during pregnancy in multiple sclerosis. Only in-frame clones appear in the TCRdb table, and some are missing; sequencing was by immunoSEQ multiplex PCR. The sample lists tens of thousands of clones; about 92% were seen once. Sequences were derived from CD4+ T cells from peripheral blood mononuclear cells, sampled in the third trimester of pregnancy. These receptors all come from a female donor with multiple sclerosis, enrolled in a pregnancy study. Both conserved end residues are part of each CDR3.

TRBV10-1	CASSRLAGRGTDTQYF
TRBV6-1	CASSVHRDNQPQHF
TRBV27	CASSPIMGEGRDEQYF
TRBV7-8	CASSNLAGGRLSTDTQYF
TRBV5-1	CASSLARDRGLATF
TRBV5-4	CASSLPTQYNEQFF
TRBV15	CATSRDYTGLAFF
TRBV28	CASNWGGVPGYTF
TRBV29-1	CSVQGGSRRETQYF
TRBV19	CASSIWRGGAEAFF
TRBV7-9	CASSLLLAGAQGTQYF
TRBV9	CASSVEAGGRGETQYF
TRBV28	CASSDRGLDNEQFF
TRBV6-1	CASSELDNRGPTGELFF
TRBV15	CATSSAGGRRPYEQYF
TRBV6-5	CASSYSGQGNEQFF
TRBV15	CATSRDRGGTEAFF
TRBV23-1	CASRDRGLSNYGYTF
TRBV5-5	CASSRVHRDRVVNYGYTF
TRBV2	CATTTANTGELFF
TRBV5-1	CASSSDSLGRNEQFF
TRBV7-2	CASSFRTSGGARGNTQYF
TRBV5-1	CASSLGGEWNQPQHF
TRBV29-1	CSAFSGGEKLFF
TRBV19	CASSTTRQIITDTQYF
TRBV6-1	CASNTGSENIQYF
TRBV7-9	CASSLGRQFSGNTIYF
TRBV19	CASSLRRGNTGELFF
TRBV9	CASSVAGGQETQYF
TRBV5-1	CASSLQREATDTQYF
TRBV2	CASSERVGNYGYTF
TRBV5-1	CASSLDRAGNSPLHF
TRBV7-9	CASSRLGDQPQHF
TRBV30	CAWGGWDGEQYF
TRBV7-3	CASSRGLGRTDTQYF
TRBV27	CASSKQGAAYGYTF
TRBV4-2	CASSQVGLGQGARTGELFF
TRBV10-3	CAISEFAGSAHEQYF
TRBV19	CASSIGQGADTQYF
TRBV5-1	CASSLLGDYEQYF
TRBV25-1	CASRGGNDYGYTF